This is a list of T cell receptor beta chains from one sample in a study. From the RT-PCR reads, TCRdb called clonotypes with MiXCR, one entry per CDR3 protein. Of about 680,000 distinct CDR3 sequences in the sample, approximately 15% were seen once. Specimen: memory CD4+ T cells from blood. The receptors stem from a female donor in good health, serving as a healthy control. Both conserved end residues are trimmed from each CDR3. Each record gives: J gene, clone size, V gene, CDR3 protein. Only part of the rows carry a size: once, few, many, or a class if the clone is expanded.

>TRBJ1-2|-|TRBV11-2
ASSYGRDRSYYGYT
>TRBJ1-5|many|TRBV7-6
ASSLAGNRAGNQPQH
>TRBJ2-1|-|TRBV5-5
ASSPALAPTYNEQF
>TRBJ2-5|few|TRBV10-1
ASSGQSWETQY
>TRBJ1-2|-|TRBV6-2/TRBV6-3
ASSPGGQLNYGYT
>TRBJ2-3|many|TRBV20-1
SAYKGGSSTDTQY
>TRBJ2-1|many|TRBV20-1
SARPFGGLAGLNEQF
>TRBJ2-3|few|TRBV28
ASSSPGTGITDTQY
>TRBJ2-1|many|TRBV5-4
ASRQTLATSGIGNEQF
>TRBJ2-6|-|TRBV5-6
ASTVRATGANVLT
>TRBJ2-1|many|TRBV4-2
ASSQAGPSHDEQF
>TRBJ1-2|-|TRBV5-1
ASSLETPRDGYT
>TRBJ2-7|-|TRBV18
ASSPMLASGIDEQY
>TRBJ2-6|many|TRBV6-5
ASRLQVSGANVLT
>TRBJ1-1|once|TRBV7-8
ASTQGLVVDTEAF
>TRBJ2-5|few|TRBV9
ASSVGASGSPETQY